The clone carrying this TCR beta chain was seen many times. This CDR3 comprises 16 residues. V was cut by 5 bases and J by 3 bases, with 20 bases left in between. The germline CDR1 and CDR2 sequences are SEHNR and FQNEAQ (reference sequence). This sample stems from a study of read filtering for tumor transcriptome and immune sequencing. Background on the study: Mean patient age was approximately 66 years, range roughly 45 to 85; around 17 male, over twelve female. IR-seq gave about 3.5 to 10.27 million TCR reads per sample; RNA-seq gave about 75 to 1,300. Revised staging placed eight or nine patients in R-ISS I, over 15 in II, 6 or 7 in III.

At the time of active disease, bone marrow was collected from every patient. Molecular barcoded adaptors covering alpha/delta and beta/gamma chains were used on 400 to 450 ng RNA. TCRdb ran MiXCR on the reads and lists one entry per CDR3 protein. The sample records 100,000 to 150,000 distinct CDR3 sequences, over 10% being singletons. This chain uses TRBV7-9 with TRBJ2-7, with D possibly called TRBD1 or TRBD2 (5 bases each). What was sequenced was a population of CD138-negative cells sorted from bone marrow. This TCR was recovered from a donor at least 40 years old with multiple myeloma. In DNA, the CDR3 is TGTGCCAGCAGCCAGGTCCCCGGGACGGATTACTACGAGCAGTACTTC. It codes for CASSQVPGTDYYEQYF.